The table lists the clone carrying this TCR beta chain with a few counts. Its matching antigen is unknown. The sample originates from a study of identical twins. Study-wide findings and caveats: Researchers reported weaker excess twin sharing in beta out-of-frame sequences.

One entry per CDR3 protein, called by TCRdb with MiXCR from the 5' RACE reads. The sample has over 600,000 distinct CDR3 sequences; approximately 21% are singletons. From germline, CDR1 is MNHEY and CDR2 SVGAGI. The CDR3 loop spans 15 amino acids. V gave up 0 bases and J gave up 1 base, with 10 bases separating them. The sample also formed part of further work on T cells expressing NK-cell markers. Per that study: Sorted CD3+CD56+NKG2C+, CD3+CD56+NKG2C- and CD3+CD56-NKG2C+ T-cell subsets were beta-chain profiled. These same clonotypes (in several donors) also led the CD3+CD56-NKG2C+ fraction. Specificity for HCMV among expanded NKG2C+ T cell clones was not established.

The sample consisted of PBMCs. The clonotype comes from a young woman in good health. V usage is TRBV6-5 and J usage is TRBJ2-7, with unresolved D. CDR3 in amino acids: CASSYSTHRSYEQYF. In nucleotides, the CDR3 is TGTGCCAGCAGTTACTCGACCCACCGTTCCTACGAGCAGTACTTC.